The 32 T cell receptor beta chains listed next were all sequenced from one sample in a study of cytomegalovirus exposure and HLA in healthy donors. Primers: 60 Vbeta forward and 13 Jbeta reverse. Profiled with immunoSEQ multiplex PCR; TCRdb holds only in-frame clones, not every one. The sample carries about 150,000 clones, approximately 61% recorded once. Sequences were obtained from PBMCs. The source is a woman aged 40 to 50 in good health and CMV-seronegative.

This clone was counted only a few times. In DNA form, the CDR3 reads TGCGCCAGCCGACAGGGGGATAATGAAAAACTGTTTTTT. This sequence encodes CASRQGDNEKLFF. The V call is TRBV5-1, the J call TRBJ1-4; 9 bases agree with TRBD1. The V and J ends lost 7 bases and 4 bases, in that order; junction bases with no gene match: 2. CDR3 length: 13 amino acids. The germline V gene has CDR1 SGHRS and CDR2 YFSETQ.

The gene calls are TRBV30 and TRBJ2-4; D unclear. Trimming took 0 bases from V and 5 from J, leaving 5 bases between them. Germline CDR1 reads GTSNPN; CDR2 reads SVGIG (reference sequence). The CDR3 has 12 residues. The CDR3 DNA reads TGTGCCTGGAGTGTACCGGAAAACATTCAGTACTTC. This codes for CAWSVPENIQYF.

This clone was seen only a few times. V usage is TRBV7-3 and J usage is TRBJ2-1; D not certain. Germline V gene data show CDR1 as SGHTA and CDR2 as FQGTGA. V lost 1 base, J lost 10 bases, and 8 bases lay in between. The CDR3 has 12 residues. The CDR3 DNA follows: TGTGCCAGCAGCTTAAGGGCTGGAGAGCAGTTCTTC. Amino acid sequence: CASSLRAGEQFF.

The chain uses TRBV4-1 and TRBJ1-6; D perhaps matches TRBD1 (5 bases). Germline loops: CDR1 MGHRA, CDR2 YSYEKL. The CDR3 loop spans 16 amino acids. Trimming took 0 bases from V and 7 from J, leaving 13 bases between them. CDR3 loop: CASSQDVGDSNSPLHF. The CDR3 bases are TGCGCCAGCAGCCAAGATGTGGGGGACTCGAATTCACCCCTCCACTTT.

The chain recombines TRBV5-1 with TRBJ1-4; D gene uncertain. Germline V gene lookup returns CDR1 SGHRS and CDR2 YFSETQ. This CDR3 is built from 15 residues. V was clipped by 1 base and J by 0 bases, with 7 bases between them. CDR3 amino acids: CASSLSGATNEKLFF. The CDR3 DNA reads as TGCGCCAGCAGCTTGTCGGGAGCAACTAATGAAAAACTGTTTTTT.

This chain joins TRBV5-1 and TRBJ1-2, with D possibly TRBD1 on 6 matching bases. Deletions cut 0 bases from V and 7 bases from J, with 13 bases between. The length of the CDR3 is 14 residues. The germline CDR1 and CDR2 sequences are SGHRS and YFSETQ. The CDR3 reads CASSLEAQGSGYTF. CDR3 in DNA: TGCGCCAGCAGCTTGGAGGCACAGGGCTCTGGCTACACCTTC.

The CDR3 sequence is CASGEGDAGYNEQFF. The DNA of the CDR3 is TGTGCCAGCGGCGAAGGGGACGCGGGGTACAATGAGCAGTTCTTC. V and J are TRBV6-6 and TRBJ2-1; maybe TRBD2 (6 bases). CDR1 is MNHNY and CDR2 is SVGAGI in the germline V gene (reference sequence). The CDR3 runs 15 residues. The V end was cut by 8 bases, the J end by 4 bases, with 18 bases between.

This sequence joins TRBV11-2 and TRBJ2-7; 7 bases match TRBD2. This CDR3 has 15 amino acids. Germline assignment: CDR1 SGHAT and CDR2 FQNNGV. With V trimmed by 4 bases and J by 1 base, 7 bases remained unmatched. The CDR3 is CASSSVRGESYEQYF. In DNA, the CDR3 is TGTGCCAGCAGCTCGGTCCGGGGGGAATCCTACGAGCAGTACTTC.

The chain has TRBV29-1 and TRBJ1-2; D remains ambiguous. The CDR3 has 12 residues. V lost 4 bases to trimming and J lost 4 bases, with 10 bases between them. CDR1 and CDR2 (germline): SQVTM, ANQGSEA. The CDR3 here is CSVVSRIYGYTF. The CDR3 bases are TGCAGCGTTGTATCGAGGATCTATGGCTACACCTTC. The full variable domain, rest sourced from reference TRBV29-1 and TRBJ1-2, is SAVISQKPSRDICQRGTSLTIQCQVDSQVTMMFWYRQQPGQSLTLIATANQGSEATYESGFVIDKFPISRPNLTFSTLTVSNMSPEDSSIYLCSVVSRIYGYTFGSGTRLTVV.

The genes are TRBV6-5 and TRBJ1-2; a possible D gene is TRBD1 (6 bases). The germline gives CDR1 MNHEY, CDR2 SVGAGI. The CDR3 runs to 13 residues. V was cut by 2 bases and J by 7 bases, with 11 bases left in between. The CDR3 DNA reads as TGTGCCAGCAGTTACGGGGGGGCTACTGGCTACACCTTC. Protein product: CASSYGGATGYTF.

This clone was recorded a few times. V and J are TRBV11-2 and TRBJ2-7; 7 positions agree with TRBD1. CDR1 and CDR2 from the germline V gene are SGHAT and FQNNGV. The CDR3 is made up of 14 amino acids. After removal of 5 bases from V and 4 bases from J, the junction contained 8 bases not matched to a gene. The CDR3 here is CASSVTTGPYEQYF. The CDR3 region has the DNA TGTGCCAGCAGCGTTACGACAGGGCCTTACGAGCAGTACTTC. The full variable domain, its missing parts supplied by reference TRBV11-2 and TRBJ2-7, is EAGVAQSPRYKIIEKRQSVAFWCNPISGHATLYWYQQILGQGPKLLIQFQNNGVVDDSQLPKDRFSAERLKGVDSTLKIQPAKLEDSAVYLCASSVTTGPYEQYFGPGTRLTVT.

This clone was counted a single time. The V and J genes are TRBV14 and TRBJ2-3; 8 bases fit TRBD1. CDR1 SGHDN and CDR2 FVKESK come from the germline V gene. With 6 bases clipped from V and 4 bases from J, the junction kept 6 bases outside the gene matches. This CDR3 region has 14 residues. The CDR3 protein is CASSRDRGADTQYF. CDR3 coding DNA: TGTGCCAGCAGTCGAGACAGGGGCGCAGATACGCAGTATTTT.

The chain has TRBV5-8 and TRBJ2-5; 8 bases agree with TRBD1. The CDR3 covers 13 residues. Germline V lookup: CDR1 SGHTS, CDR2 YDEGEE. V shed 4 bases, J shed 5 bases, and the junction held 4 bases outside the gene matches. The CDR3 spells CASSRDRTETQYF. CDR3 in DNA: TGTGCCAGCAGCCGGGACAGGACGGAGACCCAGTACTTC.

The genes are TRBV5-1 and TRBJ2-5; 9 bases fit TRBD2. This CDR3 spans 16 amino acids. Germline V gene sequence: CDR1 SGHRS, CDR2 YFSETQ. V lost 1 base, J lost 5 bases, and 9 bases stayed unmatched. In DNA, the CDR3 is TGCGCCAGCAGCTTGCCTAGCGGGGTTCCCGGGGAGACCCAGTACTTC. Amino acid sequence: CASSLPSGVPGETQYF.

The V call is TRBV9, the J call TRBJ1-2, with 7 bases fitting TRBD1. The germline gives CDR1 SGDLS, CDR2 YYNGEE. This CDR3 region has 13 residues. Unmatched junction bases numbered 6, after V lost 2 bases and J lost 8 bases. The CDR3, as DNA: TGTGCCAGCAGCGTCAGACAGGGCGAGGGCTACACCTTC. Translated: CASSVRQGEGYTF. Full variable domain (outside the CDR3, taken from reference TRBV9 and TRBJ1-2): DSGVTQTPKHLITATGQRVTLRCSPRSGDLSVYWYQQSLDQGLQFLIQYYNGEERAKGNILERFSAQQFPDLHSELNLSSLELGDSALYFCASSVRQGEGYTFGSGTRLTVV.

This clone has more than one count but fewer than ten. This chain uses TRBV7-9 with TRBJ1-2; maybe TRBD1 (5 bases). CDR1 is SEHNR and CDR2 is FQNEAQ in the germline V gene (reference sequence). V lost 5 bases, J lost 8 bases, and 9 bases lay in between. The CDR3 loop spans 11 amino acids. Here the CDR3 reads CASSLQGGYTF. The CDR3 region has the DNA TGTGCCAGCAGCCTTCAGGGAGGCTACACCTTC.

The chain uses TRBV29-1 and TRBJ2-5; 8 bases line up with TRBD2. The J segment lost 1 base and the V segment lost 1 base, leaving 8 bases of the junction unmatched. CDR1 and CDR2 from the germline V gene are SQVTM and ANQGSEA. This CDR3 is 16 amino acids long. CDR3 residues: CSVEGFSGGAQETQYF. The CDR3 nucleotides read TGCAGCGTTGAAGGTTTTTCGGGAGGGGCCCAAGAGACCCAGTACTTC.

The sample holds a few counts of this clone. This rearrangement joins TRBV15 to TRBJ2-7; 8 nucleotides agree with TRBD2. Looked up from germline, CDR1 is LNHNV and CDR2 is YYDKDF (reference sequence). Trimming took 0 bases from V and 3 from J; bases not matched to a gene: 10. The CDR3 runs 17 residues. The CDR3 DNA reads as TGTGCCACCAGCAGAGATTGGAGTAGCGGGGAGTTCTACGAGCAGTACTTC. It is translated as CATSRDWSSGEFYEQYF.

V gene TRBV7-9 combines with J gene TRBJ1-1; 8 nucleotides agree with TRBD1. J gave up 6 bases and V 5 bases, and 2 bases lay outside the gene matches. The CDR3 is made up of 12 amino acids. Germline assignment: CDR1 SEHNR and CDR2 FQNEAQ (reference sequence). This chain's CDR3 is CASSATGAEAFF. The DNA for the CDR3 is TGTGCCAGCAGCGCGACAGGGGCTGAAGCTTTCTTT.

The chain couples TRBV6-1 to TRBJ2-5, with D unresolved. The CDR3 is made up of 15 amino acids. Looked up from germline, CDR1 is MNHNS and CDR2 is SASEGT. The germline V and J ends were trimmed by 0 bases and 3 bases, with 11 bases remaining between them. For the CDR3, the DNA is TGTGCCAGCAGTGAAGCGCGGTCACCTAAAGAGACCCAGTACTTC. Its translation is CASSEARSPKETQYF.

The chain recombines TRBV5-6 with TRBJ2-7, with D possibly being TRBD1 (7 bases). V dropped 5 bases and J dropped 2 bases, with 17 bases sitting between them. Germline V gene sequence: CDR1 SGHDT, CDR2 YYEEEE. CDR3 length: 15 amino acids. In nucleotides, the CDR3 is TGTGCCAGCAGTTCCGGGACCAGGGGGGCCTACGAGCAGTACTTC. Protein: CASSSGTRGAYEQYF.

This clone was seen a handful of times. V and J are TRBV4-1 and TRBJ2-7; D is perhaps TRBD1 (5 bases). Trimming stripped 0 bases from V and 3 bases from J, with 15 bases between. The CDR3 loop spans 16 amino acids. In germline, CDR1 is MGHRA, CDR2 YSYEKL. CDR3 in amino acids: CASSQELGVENYEQYF. For the CDR3, the DNA is TGCGCCAGCAGCCAAGAGTTAGGGGTTGAGAACTACGAGCAGTACTTC.

V usage is TRBV5-6 and J usage is TRBJ1-2; 8 bases line up with TRBD1. CDR3 length: 12 residues. V lost 4 bases, J lost 7 bases, and 3 bases stayed unmatched. Germline CDR1 SGHDT, CDR2 YYEEEE. The CDR3 spells CASSEDRAGYTF. CDR3 sequence (DNA): TGTGCCAGCAGCGAGGACAGGGCTGGCTACACCTTC. The full variable domain, completed using reference TRBV5-6 and TRBJ1-2, is DAGVTQSPTHLIKTRGQQVTLRCSPKSGHDTVSWYQQALGQGPQFIFQYYEEEERQRGNFPDRFSGHQFPNYSSELNVNALLLGDSALYLCASSEDRAGYTFGSGTRLTVV.

This sequence joins TRBV7-2 and TRBJ2-7, with TRBD2 identical over 15 bases. CDR3 size: 15 residues. The germline V gene has CDR1 SGHTA and CDR2 FQGNSA. J was trimmed by 6 bases and V by 3 bases; bases with no gene match: 3. CDR3 DNA sequence: TGTGCCAGCAGCTTTTGGACTAGCGGGGGGGGCGAGCAGTACTTC. Its protein is CASSFWTSGGGEQYF.

This rearrangement joins TRBV19 to TRBJ1-4; TRBD1 matches at 8 bases. Losses at the gene ends were 6 bases for V and 8 bases for J; bases not matched to a gene: 14. The CDR3 has 16 amino acids. Germline values: CDR1 LNHDA, CDR2 SQIVND (reference sequence). The CDR3 nucleotides are TGTGCCAGTAGCCCAAACAGGGGGAAAGCGGACGAAAAACTGTTTTTT. Amino acids: CASSPNRGKADEKLFF. The variable domain in full, completed from reference TRBV19 and TRBJ1-4, reads DGGITQSPKYLFRKEGQNVTLSCEQNLNHDAMYWYRQDPGQGLRLIYYSQIVNDFQKGDIAEGYSVSREKKESFPLTVTSAQKNPTAFYLCASSPNRGKADEKLFFGSGTQLSVL.

The V call is TRBV6-5, the J call TRBJ2-5; 8 positions agree with TRBD1. CDR1 and CDR2 from the germline V gene are MNHEY and SVGAGI. This CDR3 is built from 14 residues. V was clipped by 6 bases and J by 3 bases; unmatched bases: 6. The CDR3: CASSYGTGKETQYF. Written as DNA, the CDR3 is TGTGCCAGCAGCTATGGGACAGGAAAAGAGACCCAGTACTTC.

V gene TRBV14 combines with J gene TRBJ1-1; D remains ambiguous. Trimming removed 2 bases at V and 1 base at J, with 8 bases between. Looked up from germline, CDR1 is SGHDN and CDR2 is FVKESK. The CDR3 runs 14 residues. In nucleotides, the CDR3 is TGTGCCAGCAGCCAATTCAGCGAGAACACTGAAGCTTTCTTT. Translated: CASSQFSENTEAFF.

This chain uses TRBV9 with TRBJ1-1; possibly TRBD1 for D (5 bases). Trimming stripped 0 bases from V and 10 bases from J, with 10 bases between. Per the germline V gene, CDR1 is SGDLS and CDR2 is YYNGEE. The CDR3 runs 12 residues. The CDR3 here is CASSVGHGGAFF. The CDR3 coding sequence is TGTGCCAGCAGCGTAGGCCACGGGGGAGCTTTCTTT.

This clone was picked up a small number of times. V usage is TRBV19 and J usage is TRBJ1-5; no clear D. The V end lost 6 bases, the J end lost 5 bases, and 8 bases lay between the germline ends. The CDR3 has 12 residues. From germline, CDR1 is LNHDA and CDR2 SQIVND (reference sequence). The CDR3 spells CASSLPDQPQHF. CDR3 in DNA: TGTGCCAGTAGCCTCCCCGATCAGCCCCAGCATTTT.

The chain couples TRBV6-5 to TRBJ2-5; 9 positions match TRBD2. The CDR3 totals 14 residues. Germline lookup yields CDR1 MNHEY and CDR2 SVGAGI. The J segment lost 4 bases and the V segment lost 6 bases, leaving 6 bases of the junction unmatched. CDR3 coding DNA: TGTGCCAGCAGGCTAGCGGGGTCTGCAGAGACCCAGTACTTC. Its translation is CASRLAGSAETQYF.

This sequence joins TRBV4-3 and TRBJ1-2; weak D call: TRBD1 (5 bases). CDR3 length: 15 amino acids. Germline CDR1 and CDR2: LGHNA and YSLEER. V lost 0 bases and J 4 bases, leaving 12 bases between the germline ends. In nucleotides, the CDR3 is TGCGCCAGCAGCCAAGACAAAAGGGGCGCCTATGGCTACACCTTC. This gives the protein CASSQDKRGAYGYTF.

The CDR3 DNA follows: TGCGCCAGCAGCTTGGGCGCAGATACGCAGTATTTT. Translation gives CASSLGADTQYF. This chain joins TRBV5-1 and TRBJ2-3; D remains ambiguous. Germline values: CDR1 SGHRS, CDR2 YFSETQ. Between the trimmed V and J ends, which lost 0 bases and 4 bases, there was a span of 3 bases. The CDR3 runs to 12 residues.